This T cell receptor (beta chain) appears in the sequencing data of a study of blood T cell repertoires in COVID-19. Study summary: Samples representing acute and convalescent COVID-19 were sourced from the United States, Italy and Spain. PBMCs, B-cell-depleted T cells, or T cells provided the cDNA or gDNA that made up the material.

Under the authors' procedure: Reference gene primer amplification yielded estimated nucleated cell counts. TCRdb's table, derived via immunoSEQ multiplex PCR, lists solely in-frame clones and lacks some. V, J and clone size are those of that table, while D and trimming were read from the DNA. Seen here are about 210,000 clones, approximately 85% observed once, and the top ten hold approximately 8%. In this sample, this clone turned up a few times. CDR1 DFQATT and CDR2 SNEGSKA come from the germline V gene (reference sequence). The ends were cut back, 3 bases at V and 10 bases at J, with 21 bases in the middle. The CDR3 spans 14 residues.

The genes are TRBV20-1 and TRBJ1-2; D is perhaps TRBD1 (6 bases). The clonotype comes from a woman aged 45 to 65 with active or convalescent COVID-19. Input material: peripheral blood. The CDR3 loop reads CSASFRGGTRHYTF. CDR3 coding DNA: TGCAGTGCTAGTTTCAGGGGTGGGACCCGGCACTACACCTTC.